The clone carrying this T cell receptor beta chain was recorded at least ten times. The data derive from a study of regulatory T cells in long-lasting Graves disease. About the research overall: Antithyroid drug intake by newly diagnosed Graves' patients had lasted under 3 months.

Arm-PCR of CDR3 regions and iRepertoire HTBI primers were used to build TCR beta libraries. TCRdb reprocessed the multiplex PCR reads with MiXCR, giving one entry per CDR3 protein. The sample contains about 400,000 distinct CDR3 sequences, approximately 15% of which appear only once. Time point denoted: newly diagnosed GD, antithyroid drugs for less than 3 months. Preparation of the TCR library used RNA extracted from PBMCs. Germline V CDR1 and CDR2: DFQATT, SNEGSKA (reference sequence). V was trimmed by 3 bases and J by 0 bases, leaving 15 bases between them. CDR3 size: 15 residues. This sample also appeared in a second study, on T cells in Graves' hyperthyroidism and ophthalmopathy. Turning to that study: Participants, patients aged 18 to 65, had newly diagnosed hyperthyroidism with a duration under 2 months.

This rearrangement joins TRBV20-1 to TRBJ2-7; D ambiguous. This sequence originates from a woman aged 40 to 50 with Graves disease. The sequenced sample was peripheral blood mononuclear cells (PBMCs), obtained at new diagnosis, from a patient treated with antithyroid drugs. This CDR3 reads CSASYGAYSSYEQYF. CDR3 in DNA: TGCAGTGCTAGCTATGGAGCGTATAGCTCCTACGAGCAGTACTTC.